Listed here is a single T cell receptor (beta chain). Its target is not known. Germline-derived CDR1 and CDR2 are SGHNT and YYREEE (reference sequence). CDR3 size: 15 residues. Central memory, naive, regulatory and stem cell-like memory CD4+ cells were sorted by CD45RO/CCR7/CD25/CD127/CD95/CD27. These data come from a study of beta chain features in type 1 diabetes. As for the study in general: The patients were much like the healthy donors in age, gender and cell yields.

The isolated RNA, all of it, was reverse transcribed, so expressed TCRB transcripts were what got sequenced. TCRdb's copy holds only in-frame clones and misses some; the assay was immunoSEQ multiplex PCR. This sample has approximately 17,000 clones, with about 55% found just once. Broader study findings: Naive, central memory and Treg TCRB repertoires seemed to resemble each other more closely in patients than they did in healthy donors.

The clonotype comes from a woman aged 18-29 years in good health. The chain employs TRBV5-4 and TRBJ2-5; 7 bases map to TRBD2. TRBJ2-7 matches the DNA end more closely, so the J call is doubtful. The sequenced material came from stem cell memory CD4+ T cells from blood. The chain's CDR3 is CASSSGGYDSYEQYF. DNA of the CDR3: TGTGCCAGCAGCTCCGGGGGGTATGACTCCTACGAGCAGTACTTC.